Shown below are 7 T cell receptor beta chains from a single sample sequenced in a study of early T cells in non-severe SARS-CoV-2 infection. TCRdb reanalysed the 5' RACE reads using MiXCR and keeps one entry per CDR3 protein. The repertoire holds under 100,000 distinct CDR3 sequences, with 9.5% to 11% as singletons. Material: whole blood. These receptors originate from an adult who was a healthcare worker with PCR-confirmed SARS-CoV-2 infection or an uninfected control (not recorded which).

This chain uses TRBV6-1 with TRBJ2-3; 7 bases agree with TRBD2. The CDR3 spans 16 residues. The trim removed 5 bases at V and 0 bases at J, leaving 8 bases unmatched. Germline V gene sequence: CDR1 MNHNS, CDR2 SASEGT. The CDR3 spells CASSKRLADSTDTQYF. The CDR3 DNA sequence: TGTGCCAGCAGTAAAAGACTAGCAGATAGCACAGATACGCAGTATTTT.

V is TRBV5-1 and J is TRBJ1-2, with D uncertain. The CDR3 length is 14 residues. The germline V gene has CDR1 SGHRS and CDR2 YFSETQ. Trimming left V 4 bases short and J 2 bases short, with 12 bases between. The CDR3 region is CASSTGSTNYGYTF. CDR3 in DNA: TGCGCCAGCAGCACGGGTTCGACGAACTATGGCTACACCTTC.

This clonotype was detected many times. The chain carries TRBV7-2 and TRBJ2-6, with a tentative D call TRBD2 (6 bases). V dropped 5 bases and J dropped 4 bases, with 18 bases sitting between them. This CDR3 comprises 17 residues. Germline V lookup: CDR1 SGHTA, CDR2 FQGNSA. This CDR3 reads CASSPGGAPSGANVLTF. CDR3 sequence (DNA): TGTGCCAGCAGCCCAGGCGGGGCACCTTCGGGGGCCAACGTCCTGACTTTC.

There are a few counts of this clonotype. The chain carries TRBV3-1 and TRBJ2-7, with D perhaps assigned TRBD1 or TRBD2 (5 bases each). CDR1 is LGHDT, CDR2 YNNKEL, per germline (reference sequence). The CDR3 contains 15 residues. Trimming removed 4 bases at V and 0 bases at J, with 13 bases between. CDR3 in amino acids: CASSRAGTSSYEQYF. CDR3 bases: TGTGCCAGCAGCCGAGCCGGGACCAGCTCCTACGAGCAGTACTTC.

This chain connects TRBV11-1 to TRBJ2-3; no clear D. V shed 5 bases and J shed 4 bases, with 16 bases lying between them. The CDR3 extends over 15 amino acids. Germline CDR1 is SGHAT and CDR2 is FQDESV (reference sequence). This CDR3 is CASSLLVTLADTQYF. In DNA, the CDR3 is TGTGCCAGCAGCCTTCTAGTGACCCTGGCAGATACGCAGTATTTT.

The sample holds a few counts of this clonotype. This chain joins TRBV7-3 and TRBJ2-7, with D perhaps TRBD1 (6 bases). The germline V and J ends were trimmed by 0 bases and 7 bases, with 13 bases remaining between them. Germline CDR1 SGHTA, CDR2 FQGTGA. The length of the CDR3 is 14 residues. For the CDR3, the DNA is TGTGCCAGCAGCTTAACCCACAGGGCCGGGGAGCAGTACTTC. It encodes CASSLTHRAGEQYF.

The J gene is TRBJ2-4, the V gene TRBV20-1, with D possibly TRBD1 on 5 matching bases. V was cut by 1 base and J by 0 bases, with 7 bases left in between. CDR1 and CDR2 (germline): DFQATT, SNEGSKA (reference sequence). The CDR3 is 14 residues long. CDR3 sequence reads: CSARGGLAKNIQYF. The CDR3 coding sequence is TGCAGTGCTAGAGGGGGCCTAGCCAAAAACATTCAGTACTTC.